One and the same sample provided the 15 T cell receptor beta chains below, sequenced in a study of PD-1 blockade in classical Hodgkin lymphoma. Each and every patient relapsed after autologous stem cell transplantation, and patients got differing brentuximab vedotin exposure. Profiling relied on immunoSEQ multiplex PCR, and the TCRdb table lists in-frame clones only, not all of them. The sample holds approximately 99,000 clones, 81% seen once. Sequences were derived from peripheral blood mononuclear cells (PBMCs), sampled before the second cycle of nivolumab. Every receptor here comes from a human donor with classical Hodgkin lymphoma.

The chain couples TRBV5-1 to TRBJ2-3; unclear D gene. The CDR3 has 16 residues. V lost 1 base and J lost 8, with 20 bases in between. Germline values: CDR1 SGHRS, CDR2 YFSETQ. CDR3 nucleotide sequence: TGCGCCAGCAGCTTGAGGTCAGGCGTGGGTAGTGCTACGCAGTATTTT. Residues: CASSLRSGVGSATQYF.

The V gene is TRBV9, the J gene TRBJ2-2; D is unresolved. V was pared by 8 bases and J by 6 bases, with 14 bases between. The CDR3 consists of 13 residues. The germline V gene encodes CDR1 SGDLS and CDR2 YYNGEE. The CDR3 DNA reads as TGTGCCAGTCGTGGCGGTGGCCCCGGGGAGCTGTTTTTT. Translation gives CASRGGGPGELFF.

The chain combines TRBV5-1 with TRBJ1-1; D is uncertain. The V end lost 3 bases, the J end lost 2 bases, and 8 bases lay between the germline ends. From germline, CDR1 is SGHRS and CDR2 YFSETQ. This CDR3 is built from 13 residues. The CDR3 sequence is CASSSTLNTEAFF. The CDR3 nucleotides are TGCGCCAGCAGCTCCACACTCAACACTGAAGCTTTCTTT.

Details on this clone: Its ends do not fully match the called genes, so a read error is possible. The chain uses TRBV5-6 and TRBJ1-6; D gene unclear. Germline V CDR1 and CDR2: SGHDT, YYEEEE. The CDR3 sequence is 12 residues long. The chain's CDR3 is CASSSYSSPLHF. In DNA form, the CDR3 reads TGTGCCAGCAGCTCTTATAGTTCACCCCTCCACTTT.

The chain is built from TRBV7-2 and TRBJ2-3, with D perhaps TRBD2 (6 bases). V gave up 6 bases and J gave up 9 bases, with 22 bases separating them. The CDR3 runs to 15 residues. Germline assignment: CDR1 SGHTA and CDR2 FQGNSA. CDR3 loop: CASRETSGRRETQYF. The CDR3 DNA is TGTGCCAGCAGAGAGACCAGCGGACGGCGGGAAACGCAGTATTTT.

V is TRBV6-6 and J is TRBJ2-7; no clear D. V was clipped by 1 base and J by 5 bases, with 18 bases between them. This CDR3 contains 16 residues. Germline V gives CDR1 MNHNY, CDR2 SVGAGI (reference sequence). CDR3 sequence (DNA): TGTGCCAGCAGTTACTTTACGCTTCCCGGGTTACACGAGCAGTACTTC. Translation gives CASSYFTLPGLHEQYF.

V and J are TRBV14 and TRBJ2-7, with TRBD2 as a possible D gene (6 bases). Trimming took off 4 bases at V and 3 bases at J, with 10 bases between the two ends. Germline assignment: CDR1 SGHDN and CDR2 FVKESK. The CDR3 totals 13 residues. The DNA for the CDR3 is TGTGCCAGCAGCCGGGGGGTCTACTACGAGCAGTACTTC. Its protein is CASSRGVYYEQYF.

The chain employs TRBV11-3 and TRBJ2-3, with TRBD2 matching over 12 bases. CDR1 is SGHNT and CDR2 is YENEEA in the germline V gene. This CDR3 region has 15 residues. J gave up 7 bases and V 6 bases, and 8 bases lay outside the gene matches. The CDR3 region is CASSLLAGGGNTQYF. The CDR3 DNA is TGTGCCAGCAGTTTACTAGCGGGAGGAGGTAATACGCAGTATTTT.

The chain joins TRBV11-2 to TRBJ1-5; 12 bases are a match to TRBD1. Germline V gives CDR1 SGHAT, CDR2 FQNNGV. The CDR3 totals 15 residues. V lost 3 bases to trimming and J lost 7 bases; unmatched junction nucleotides: 4. CDR3 protein: CASSLGTGGQQPQHF. In DNA form, the CDR3 reads TGTGCCAGCAGCTTGGGGACAGGGGGCCAACAGCCCCAGCATTTT.

The chain has TRBV19 and TRBJ2-1, with 7 bases fitting TRBD2. The V gene end was trimmed by 0 bases and the J gene end by 3 bases; junction bases not matched to a gene: 8. Germline V gene sequence: CDR1 LNHDA, CDR2 SQIVND (reference sequence). The CDR3 sequence is 17 residues long. CDR3 sequence reads: CASSIDRSGAVYNEQFF. CDR3 DNA: TGTGCCAGTAGTATAGATCGGAGCGGGGCGGTCTACAATGAGCAGTTCTTC.

The chain employs TRBV2 and TRBJ2-3, with 12 positions matching TRBD2. Trimming took 4 bases from V and 7 from J; bases not matched to a gene: 3. Germline assignment: CDR1 SNHLY and CDR2 FYNNEI. The CDR3 extends over 14 amino acids. Here the CDR3 reads CASSGGLAGNTQYF. DNA for the CDR3: TGTGCCAGCAGTGGGGGACTAGCGGGCAATACGCAGTATTTT.

J is TRBJ2-1 and V is TRBV27, with 8 bases lining up with TRBD2. The CDR3 extends over 15 amino acids. V shed 4 bases, J shed 7 bases, and the junction held 9 bases outside the gene matches. Looked up from germline, CDR1 is MNHEY and CDR2 is SMNVEV (reference sequence). The DNA of the CDR3 is TGTGCCAGCAGTTCGAGAGCGGGAGTTTTGAATGAGCAGTTCTTC. It translates to CASSSRAGVLNEQFF.

This clone was counted a few times. V gene TRBV18 combines with J gene TRBJ1-2; D is ambiguous. Germline CDR1 reads KGHSH; CDR2 reads LQKENI. Trimming pared 2 bases from V and 7 bases from J, leaving 14 bases between. The CDR3 spans 14 residues. In DNA form, the CDR3 reads TGTGCCAGCTCACCAAACAAAGAGAGTTCTGGCTACACCTTC. Its translation is CASSPNKESSGYTF.

The chain is built from TRBV5-1 and TRBJ2-1; weak D call: TRBD2 (6 bases). The V end lost 0 bases, the J end lost 2 bases, and 15 bases lay between the germline ends. The germline gives CDR1 SGHRS, CDR2 YFSETQ. CDR3 length: 17 amino acids. CDR3 DNA: TGCGCCAGCAGCTTGGGAGTGGGGGGACCCACCTACAATGAGCAGTTCTTC. It specifies CASSLGVGGPTYNEQFF.

This clone was counted ten times or more. The V and J genes are TRBV10-3 and TRBJ1-5, with D uncertain. Germline V gene lookup returns CDR1 ENHRY and CDR2 SYGVKD. Trimming stripped 3 bases from V and 2 bases from J, with 11 bases between. The CDR3 has 15 amino acids. The DNA of the CDR3 is TGTGCCATCAGTGACAGGCCGAATGGCAATCAGCCCCAGCATTTT. Its protein product is CAISDRPNGNQPQHF.